This T cell receptor beta chain is from a study of cytomegalovirus exposure and HLA in healthy donors. With 6 bases clipped from V and 6 bases from J, the junction kept 4 bases outside the gene matches. This CDR3 contains 11 residues. In germline, CDR1 is DFQATT, CDR2 SNEGSKA (reference sequence). General study results and limits: Listed as cytomegalovirus-associated were 164 TCR beta chains.

This clone came up a few times. The antigen is not known. This table comes from immunoSEQ multiplex PCR, and its TCRdb copy is limited to in-frame clones, with some not included. The sample has roughly 330,000 clones, approximately 90% seen once. The sample was PBMCs. This chain uses TRBV20-1 with TRBJ1-1, with TRBD1 matching 7 bases. This TCR was recovered from a woman aged 30 to 39 in good health and CMV-seropositive. The CDR3 here is CSADRVAEAFF. DNA for the CDR3: TGCAGTGCCGACAGGGTCGCTGAAGCTTTCTTT.